These T cell receptor beta chains were read from a single sample in a study of memory CD4+ T cells and cytomegalovirus serostatus. Data came from immunoSEQ multiplex PCR; TCRdb stores just in-frame clones and leaves some out. The sample has tens of thousands of clones, roughly 78% seen once. The sample was memory CD4+ T cells from blood. The receptors here all came from an adult in good health and CMV-seronegative. Each CDR3 is given with its conserved first and last residue. Fields, in order: J gene, V gene, clone size, D gene, CDR3 DNA, CDR3 protein. A D gene is named only where the DNA matches it firmly. Clone size appears in some rows only: once, few, many, or a class for an expanded clone.

>TRBJ2-5|TRBV19|few|TRBD2
TGTGCCAGTAGTATGGGTCTTAGGGGACTAGAAGAGACCCAGTACTTC
CASSMGLRGLEETQYF
>TRBJ2-5|TRBV7-2|NA|TRBD1
TGTGCCAGCAGCTCCCTGACAGGGTTCGAGACCCAGTACTTC
CASSSLTGFETQYF
>TRBJ1-2|TRBV4-3|NA|TRBD1
TGCGCCAGCAGCCAAGCACAGCCTGGGGGACAGGCTTTGGGAGCCTATGGCTACACCTTC
CASSQAQPGGQALGAYGYTF
>TRBJ1-2|TRBV9|once|NA
TGTGCCAGCAGCTTTTACGACAGCAACTATGGCTACACCTTC
CASSFYDSNYGYTF
>TRBJ1-5|TRBV30|NA|NA
TGTGCCTGGACCGTCGGCCAGTCTCAGCCCCAGCATTTT
CAWTVGQSQPQHF
>TRBJ1-1|TRBV5-8|NA|TRBD1
TGTGCCAGCAGCCCGGACAGGGGGTCTGTCTATATGAACACTGAAGCTTTCTTT
CASSPDRGSVYMNTEAFF
>TRBJ2-3|TRBV5-4|NA|NA
TGTGCCAGCAGCTTGGTCTCCGCGTGGGCTTACCACACAGATACGCAGTATTTT
CASSLVSAWAYHTDTQYF
>TRBJ2-4|TRBV18|NA|NA
TGTGCCAGCTCCCGCTCTATGGGAACCACCGGAAACATTCAGTACTTC
CASSRSMGTTGNIQYF
>TRBJ2-7|TRBV11-2|NA|TRBD1
TGTGCCAGCAGCCCCGACAGGGCCTACGAGCAGTACTTC
CASSPDRAYEQYF
>TRBJ1-5|TRBV28|NA|NA
TGTGCCAGCAGCCCGACTTCCACGGCTAATCAGCCCCAGCATTTT
CASSPTSTANQPQHF
>TRBJ2-3|TRBV11-2|NA|NA
TGTGCCAGCAGCACGACTAGGGGGCGTAGCACAGATACGCAGTATTTT
CASSTTRGRSTDTQYF
>TRBJ1-4|TRBV6-6|few|NA
TGTGCCAGCGTATCGAGGGCAGGACGGGAAAAACTGTTTTTT
CASVSRAGREKLFF
>TRBJ2-3|TRBV5-1|NA|NA
TGCGCCAGCAGCTTGGCGGGGGTCACAGATACGCAGTATTTT
CASSLAGVTDTQYF
>TRBJ2-3|TRBV7-8|few|TRBD2
TGTGCCAGCAGCCTCGGACTAGCGGGGGGCGGTCGGTCAGATACGCAGTATTTT
CASSLGLAGGGRSDTQYF
>TRBJ1-1|TRBV29-1|once|NA
TGCAGCGTTGAAGATCGGCAGGGAGGGGCTGGGACTGAAGCTTTCTTT
CSVEDRQGGAGTEAFF
>TRBJ1-1|TRBV29-1|NA|NA
TGCAGCGTTCCCAACATGGACGCTGAAGCTTTCTTT
CSVPNMDAEAFF
>TRBJ1-4|TRBV28|few|NA
TGTGCCAGCAGTTTGGCGGGGGTTAATGAAAAACTGTTTTTT
CASSLAGVNEKLFF
>TRBJ2-2|TRBV10-3|NA|NA
TGTGCCGCTAGGAGGGACGAGGGCGGGGAGCTGTTTTTT
CAARRDEGGELFF
>TRBJ1-2|TRBV6-5|NA|NA
TGTGCCAGCAGTAAGGACCCAGGGCGCGGCTACACCTTC
CASSKDPGRGYTF
>TRBJ1-5|TRBV15|NA|TRBD1
TGTGCCACCAGCTTAGACAGGGCAGGTCAGCCCCAGCATTTT
CATSLDRAGQPQHF
>TRBJ1-6|TRBV5-1|NA|NA
TGCGCCAGCAGCAGGGGAGACAGTGGTTCCAGGTATAATTCACCCCTCCACTTT
CASSRGDSGSRYNSPLHF
>TRBJ2-7|TRBV28|NA|TRBD1
TGTGCCAGCAGCATCCCTAGGGGGCAAATCTACGAGCAGTACTTC
CASSIPRGQIYEQYF
>TRBJ1-4|TRBV6-4|NA|NA
TGTGCCAGCAGTGACTCGAAAGGGCCCTGGGGTTTTTTT
CASSDSKGPWGFF
>TRBJ2-1|TRBV4-2|NA|TRBD2
TGTGCCAGCAGGCAGGACGGGGGGGATGAGCAGTTCTTC
CASRQDGGDEQFF
>TRBJ1-6|TRBV9|NA|NA
TGTGCCAGCAGCGTAGACAGTCCTAATTCACCCCTCCACTTT
CASSVDSPNSPLHF
>TRBJ2-7|TRBV30|NA|TRBD2
TGTGCCTGGAGTGTAAACAGCGGGGGCTACGAGCAGTACTTC
CAWSVNSGGYEQYF
>TRBJ2-5|TRBV5-6|NA|NA
TGTGCCAGCACCCTGGGAATAGGCCTGGACGGCAGGGGGACCCAGTACTTC
CASTLGIGLDGRGTQYF
>TRBJ2-5|TRBV6-1|NA|NA
TGTGCCAGCAGTAAGGGGCCACTCCAAGAGACCCAGTACTTC
CASSKGPLQETQYF
>TRBJ1-5|TRBV5-6|NA|NA
TGTGCCAGCAGCGCGGGATCTAGCAATCAGCCCCAGCATTTT
CASSAGSSNQPQHF
>TRBJ2-7|TRBV11-2|NA|NA
TGTGCCAGCAGCTTAGGGCAGGGACTTTCTAGGGTCTACGAGCAGTACTTC
CASSLGQGLSRVYEQYF
>TRBJ2-6|TRBV2|NA|NA
TGTGCCAGCAGGCCCGACAGAACCGGGGCCAACGTCCTGACTTTC
CASRPDRTGANVLTF
>TRBJ2-1|TRBV19|once|NA
TGTGCCAGTAGACCCCGCGGGGCGGGTAGAGGTGAGCAGTTCTTC
CASRPRGAGRGEQFF
>TRBJ2-2|TRBV2|NA|NA
TGTGCCAGCAGTGACCAGGGGATAAACACCGGGGAGCTGTTTTTT
CASSDQGINTGELFF
>TRBJ2-1|TRBV5-1|NA|NA
TGCGCCAGCAGCTTGGGGGTTTCCTACAATGAGCAGTTCTTC
CASSLGVSYNEQFF
>TRBJ1-5|TRBV6-1|NA|NA
TGTGCCAGCAGGATAACAGGTCCCGATCAGCCCCAGCATTTT
CASRITGPDQPQHF
>TRBJ2-3|TRBV9|NA|TRBD2
TGTGCCAGCAGCCTTAGGACTAGCGGGGGACCGGGAGATACGCAGTATTTT
CASSLRTSGGPGDTQYF
>TRBJ2-2|TRBV4-2|NA|TRBD2
TGTGCCAGCAGCCAAGATTTAGCCGTGGGACTAGCGGGGGGGCTGAACACCGGGGAGCTGTTTTTT
CASSQDLAVGLAGGLNTGELFF
>TRBJ1-1|TRBV12-5|NA|NA
TGTGCTAGTGGTTTGTTTGGGGGGACTGAAGCTTTCTTT
CASGLFGGTEAFF
>TRBJ1-4|TRBV6-1|NA|TRBD1
TGTGCCAGCAGTCAACAGGGGATCGTACGGGAAAAACTGTTTTTT
CASSQQGIVREKLFF
>TRBJ2-7|TRBV5-1|NA|TRBD1
TGCGCCAGCAGCCGGCCCGGGACAGGGACGATCGAGCAGTACTTC
CASSRPGTGTIEQYF
>TRBJ2-2|TRBV7-9|few|NA
TGTGCCAGCCGGGATGGGGGAGTCACCGGGGAGCTGTTTTTT
CASRDGGVTGELFF
>TRBJ1-2|TRBV5-6|few|NA
TGTGCCAGCAGCTTCACAGCGGCAGCCTATGGCTACACCTTC
CASSFTAAAYGYTF
>TRBJ1-1|TRBV4-3|few|NA
TGCGCCAGCAGCCAAGGACAGGCGGAGGGCACTGAAGCTTTCTTT
CASSQGQAEGTEAFF
>TRBJ2-7|TRBV5-4|NA|NA
TGTGCCAGCAGCTCCCAGGGGAACTCCTACGAGCAGTACTTC
CASSSQGNSYEQYF
>TRBJ2-7|TRBV6-5|NA|TRBD1
TGTGCCAGCAGTAACCGGGACAGGCTCTACGAGCAGTACTTC
CASSNRDRLYEQYF